The source of this T cell receptor beta chain is a study of cytomegalovirus exposure and HLA in healthy donors. Study-level results: Other equally common chains were less clonally expanded than HLA-associated TCR beta chains, a later analysis showed. Most subjects had HLA-A and HLA-B alleles reportedly predicted accurately by TCR beta sequences.

The CDR3 is made up of 14 amino acids. CDR1 and CDR2 from the germline V gene are MGHDK and SYGVNS. V lost 8 bases and J 2 bases, leaving 14 bases between the germline ends. Primers: 60 Vbeta forward and 13 Jbeta reverse. Data came from immunoSEQ multiplex PCR; TCRdb stores just in-frame clones and leaves some out. Of around 190,000 clones in the sample, around three quarters were seen once. Note on this clone: Antigen specificity is unknown.

The chain has TRBV25-1 and TRBJ2-3, with D perhaps TRBD2 (5 bases). Sequenced: PBMCs. The receptor was derived from a man between 40 and 49 years old in good health and CMV-seronegative. DNA of the CDR3: TGTGCCAGCTCCGTGGCAGCGGTCACAGATACGCAGTATTTT. Amino acid sequence: CASSVAAVTDTQYF. The variable domain in full, with the rest retrieved from reference TRBV25-1 and TRBJ2-3, is EADIYQTPRYLVIGTGKKITLECSQTMGHDKMYWYQQDPGMELHLIHYSYGVNSTEKGDLSSESTVSRIRTEHFPLTLESARPSHTSQYLCASSVAAVTDTQYFGPGTRLTVL.